This T cell receptor (beta chain) was identified during a study of Graves' ophthalmopathy and Graves' hyperthyroidism. Germline loops: CDR1 SGDLS, CDR2 YYNGEE. The length of the CDR3 is 11 residues. V lost 5 bases and J lost 8; bases outside the gene matches: 0. RNA transcripts served as template for amplifying TCR beta CDR3 sequences. The library came from an HTBI-primed first-round RT-PCR and a second-round multiplex PCR. Via MiXCR, TCRdb re-called the multiplex PCR reads, giving one row per CDR3 protein. The sample has roughly 380,000 distinct CDR3 sequences; approximately 15% are singletons. This chain links TRBV9 with TRBJ1-3, with 8 bases fitting TRBD1. Sequenced input: peripheral blood. This receptor was identified in a woman younger than 30 with stable Graves' hyperthyroidism. CDR3 sequence: CASRQGDTIYF. The CDR3 nucleotides are TGTGCCAGCAGACAGGGGGACACCATATATTTT.